This T cell receptor (beta chain) came from a study of regulatory T cells in long-lasting Graves disease. Findings of the study overall: Persistent Graves' patients showed less TCR diversity than newly diagnosed patients showed. It was possible that the small sample size reduced accuracy.

Indicated time point: persistent/refractory GD, antithyroid drugs over 5 years with positive TRAb. PBMC RNA was the source of the TCR library. As a group, patients came from one endocrinology department in Xi'an, China. This clonotype was seen only a few times. Its specificity is unknown. Arm-PCR of CDR3 regions with iRepertoire HTBI primers generated TCR beta libraries. TCRdb used MiXCR to reprocess the multiplex PCR reads, holding one entry per CDR3 protein. The table has approximately 500,000 distinct CDR3 sequences, 20% to 25% seen once. The germline CDR1 and CDR2 sequences are SGHRS and YFSETQ. With 0 bases clipped from V and 5 bases from J, the junction kept 7 bases outside the gene matches. The CDR3 spans 16 residues.

This sequence was found in a female donor with Graves disease. V and J are TRBV5-1 and TRBJ2-7, with 11 bases identical to TRBD2. The sample in question was peripheral blood mononuclear cells (PBMCs), obtained when the disease was refractory, from a patient treated with antithyroid drugs. In DNA form, the CDR3 reads TGCGCCAGCAGCTTGGGACTAGCGGGAAAAGAAGACGAGCAGTACTTC. It codes for CASSLGLAGKEDEQYF.